This T cell receptor beta chain emerged from a study of T cell responses to AZD1222 COVID-19 vaccine. Whole-study results and caveats: Compared with day 0, the breadth and depth of the Spike-specific TCR repertoire rose significantly after two doses of AZD1222. It should be noted that donors were predominantly white British and more often female, and clonal diversity was possibly underestimated. Among those given AZD1222, only 5 to 7 were seropositive at baseline. Repertoires were obtained solely post-peak T cell response.

Assay: immunoSEQ multiplex PCR; the TCRdb copy retains only in-frame clones and omits some. The table has 110,000 to 150,000 clones, just over 90% seen once; the top ten hold 1.5% to 2.5%. Details on this clone: Its antigen is not identified.

This CDR3 is 14 amino acids long. V lost 3 bases, J lost 4 bases, and 12 bases lay in between. CDR1 and CDR2 (germline): LNHDA, SQIVND (reference sequence). The V gene is TRBV19, the J gene TRBJ1-1; D is undetermined. The material sequenced was peripheral blood, taken 28 days after the second AZD1222 dose. This sequence originates from an adult who received the AZD1222 COVID-19 vaccine. CDR3 protein: CASSINEAGTEAFF. The CDR3 DNA is TGTGCCAGTAGTATTAATGAAGCAGGCACTGAAGCTTTCTTT. The full variable domain, completed using reference TRBV19 and TRBJ1-1, is DGGITQSPKYLFRKEGQNVTLSCEQNLNHDAMYWYRQDPGQGLRLIYYSQIVNDFQKGDIAEGYSVSREKKESFPLTVTSAQKNPTAFYLCASSINEAGTEAFFGQGTRLTVV.